This T cell receptor beta chain is drawn from a study of post-analysis software for immune sequencing data. As for this clonotype: Its antigen remains unknown.

Germline CDR1 reads GTSNPN; CDR2 reads SVGIG (reference sequence). Between the trimmed V and J ends, which lost 5 bases and 4 bases, there was a span of 8 bases. CDR3 length: 11 residues. General study results and limits: Significantly lower normalized Chao1 diversity was found in patients with multiple sclerosis relative to controls. Roughly five TRBV segments appeared more often in patients than in controls, and TRBV5-6, TRBV5-1 and TRBV20-1 were among these.

Every TCR beta cDNA library bore unique molecular identifiers. TCRdb fed the PCR reads into MiXCR, producing one record per CDR3 protein. In the table there are fewer than 850,000 distinct CDR3 sequences, approximately 44% of which are singletons. The sample consisted of blood. This chain joins TRBV30 and TRBJ2-5, with no clear D. The clonotype comes from a girl aged 5-17 years with multiple sclerosis. The CDR3 loop is CAWRNSETQYF. The CDR3 DNA follows: TGTGCCTGGCGAAATTCAGAGACCCAGTACTTC.